This TCR beta chain was sequenced in a study of T cell changes during pregnancy in multiple sclerosis. TCRdb's copy holds only in-frame clones and misses some; the assay was immunoSEQ multiplex PCR. The repertoire has about 48,000 clones, 94% of them found once; the top ten carry around 0.47%. Per germline, CDR1 SGHRS and CDR2 YFSETQ. V lost 0 bases, J lost 0 bases, and 4 bases lay in between. The CDR3 loop spans 13 amino acids. About this clone: The same CDR3 also results from other DNA sequences found in this sample.

The specimen was CD4+ T cells from peripheral blood mononuclear cells, collected in the first trimester of pregnancy. The gene calls are TRBV5-1 and TRBJ2-7, with unresolved D. The TCR was taken from a female donor with multiple sclerosis, enrolled in a pregnancy study. The DNA for the CDR3 is TGCGCCAGCAGCTTGGCTTCCTCCTACGAGCAGTACTTC. Its translation: CASSLASSYEQYF. The full variable domain, with the rest looked up from reference TRBV5-1 and TRBJ2-7, is KAGVTQTPRYLIKTRGQQVTLSCSPISGHRSVSWYQQTPGQGLQFLFEYFSETQRNKGNFPGRFSGRQFSNSRSEMNVSTLELGDSALYLCASSLASSYEQYFGPGTRLTVT.